The clone carrying this TCR beta chain was detected once. In germline, CDR1 is MDHEN, CDR2 SYDVKM. CDR3 size: 14 residues. The V end lost 5 bases, the J end lost 3 bases, and 10 bases lay between the germline ends. This PCR relied on a set of 60 Vbeta primers and 13 Jbeta primers. Assay: immunoSEQ multiplex PCR; the TCRdb copy retains only in-frame clones and omits some. The table lists approximately 150,000 clones, roughly 80% of them singletons. This sample was included in a study of cytomegalovirus exposure and HLA in healthy donors. This TCR was sampled from a man over 45 in good health and CMV-seropositive. The sequenced sample was PBMCs. V usage is TRBV28 and J usage is TRBJ2-2; tentative D call: TRBD2 (6 bases). CDR3 residues: CASSNSGYTGELFF. DNA of the CDR3: TGTGCCAGCAGTAATAGCGGTTACACCGGGGAGCTGTTTTTT.